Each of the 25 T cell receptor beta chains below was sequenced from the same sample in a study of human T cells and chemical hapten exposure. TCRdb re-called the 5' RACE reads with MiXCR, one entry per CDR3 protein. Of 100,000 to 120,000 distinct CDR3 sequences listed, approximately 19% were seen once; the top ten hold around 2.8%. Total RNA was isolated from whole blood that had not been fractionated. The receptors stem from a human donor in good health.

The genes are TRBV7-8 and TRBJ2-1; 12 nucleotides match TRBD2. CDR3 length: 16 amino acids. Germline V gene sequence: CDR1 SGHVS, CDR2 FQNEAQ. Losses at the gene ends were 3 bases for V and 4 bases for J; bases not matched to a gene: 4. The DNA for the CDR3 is TGTGCCAGCAGCTTTACCGGACTAGCGGGATACAATGAGCAGTTCTTC. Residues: CASSFTGLAGYNEQFF.

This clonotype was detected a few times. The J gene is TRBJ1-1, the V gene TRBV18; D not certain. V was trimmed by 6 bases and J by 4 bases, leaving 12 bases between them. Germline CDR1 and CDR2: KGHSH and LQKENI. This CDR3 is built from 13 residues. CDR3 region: CASSELSTTEAFF. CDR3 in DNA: TGTGCCAGCTCCGAGTTATCTACCACTGAAGCTTTCTTT.

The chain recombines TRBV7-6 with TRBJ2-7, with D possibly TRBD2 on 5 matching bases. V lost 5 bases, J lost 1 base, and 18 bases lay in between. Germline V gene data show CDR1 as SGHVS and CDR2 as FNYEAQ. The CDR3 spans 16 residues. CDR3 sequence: CASSPEDLQFSYEQYF. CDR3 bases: TGTGCCAGCAGCCCGGAGGACTTACAATTTTCCTACGAGCAGTACTTC.

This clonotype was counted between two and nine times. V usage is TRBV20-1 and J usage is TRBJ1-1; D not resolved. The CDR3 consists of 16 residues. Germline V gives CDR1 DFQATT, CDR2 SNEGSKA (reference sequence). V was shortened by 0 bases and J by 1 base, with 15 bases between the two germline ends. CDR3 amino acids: CSARDRGSSSNTEAFF. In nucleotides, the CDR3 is TGCAGTGCTAGAGATAGAGGGTCCAGTTCGAACACTGAAGCTTTCTTT.

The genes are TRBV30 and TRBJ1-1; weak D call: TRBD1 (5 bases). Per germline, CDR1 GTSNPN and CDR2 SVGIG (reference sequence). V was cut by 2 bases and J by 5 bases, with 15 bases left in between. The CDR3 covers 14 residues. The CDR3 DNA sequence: TGTGCCTGGAGTACCCATGGGGGTTGGACTGAAGCTTTCTTT. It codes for CAWSTHGGWTEAFF.

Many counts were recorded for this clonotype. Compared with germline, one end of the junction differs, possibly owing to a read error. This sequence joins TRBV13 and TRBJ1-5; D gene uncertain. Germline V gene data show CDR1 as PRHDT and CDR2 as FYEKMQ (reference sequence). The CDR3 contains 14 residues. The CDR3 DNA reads TGTGCCAGCAGCCTAGGCGATAGCAATCAGCCCCAGCATTTT. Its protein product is CASSLGDSNQPQHF.

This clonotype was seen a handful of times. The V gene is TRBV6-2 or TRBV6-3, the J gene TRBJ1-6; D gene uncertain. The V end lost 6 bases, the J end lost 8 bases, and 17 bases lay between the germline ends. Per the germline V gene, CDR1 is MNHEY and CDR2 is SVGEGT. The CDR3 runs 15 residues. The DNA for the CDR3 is TGTGCCAGCAGCGCGTCCAAGAATGGGTATTCACCCCTCCACTTT. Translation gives CASSASKNGYSPLHF.

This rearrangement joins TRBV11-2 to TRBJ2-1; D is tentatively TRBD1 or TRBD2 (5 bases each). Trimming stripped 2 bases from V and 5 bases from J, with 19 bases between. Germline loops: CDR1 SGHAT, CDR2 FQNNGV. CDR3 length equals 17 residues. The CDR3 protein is CASSLLAGTREDNEQFF. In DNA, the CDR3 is TGTGCCAGCAGCTTATTAGCCGGGACCCGCGAGGACAATGAGCAGTTCTTC.

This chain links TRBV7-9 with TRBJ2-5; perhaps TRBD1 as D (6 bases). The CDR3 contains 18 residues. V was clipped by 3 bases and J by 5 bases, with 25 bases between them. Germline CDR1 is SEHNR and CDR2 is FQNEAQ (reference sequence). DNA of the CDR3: TGTGCCAGCAGCTTCCCAGCATTTGGGGCAGGGGACCGGGAGACCCAGTACTTC. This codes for CASSFPAFGAGDRETQYF. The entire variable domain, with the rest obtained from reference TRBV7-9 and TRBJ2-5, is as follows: DTGVSQNPRHKITKRGQNVTFRCDPISEHNRLYWYRQTLGQGPEFLTYFQNEAQLEKSRLLSDRFSAERPKGSFSTLEIQRTEQGDSAMYLCASSFPAFGAGDRETQYFGPGTRLLVL.

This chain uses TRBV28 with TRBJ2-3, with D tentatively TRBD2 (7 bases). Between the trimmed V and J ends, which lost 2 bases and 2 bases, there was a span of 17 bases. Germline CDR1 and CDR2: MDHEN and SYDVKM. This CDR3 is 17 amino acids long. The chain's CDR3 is CASSLGGGGSYTDTQYF. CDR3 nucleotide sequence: TGTGCCAGCAGTTTAGGGGGGGGCGGATCTTACACAGATACGCAGTATTTT.

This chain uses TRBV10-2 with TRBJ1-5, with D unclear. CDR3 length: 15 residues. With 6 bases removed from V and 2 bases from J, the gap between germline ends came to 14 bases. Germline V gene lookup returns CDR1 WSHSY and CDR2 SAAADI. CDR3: CASRPEGRGNQPQHF. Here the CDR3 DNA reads TGCGCCAGCAGACCAGAGGGTAGGGGCAATCAGCCCCAGCATTTT.

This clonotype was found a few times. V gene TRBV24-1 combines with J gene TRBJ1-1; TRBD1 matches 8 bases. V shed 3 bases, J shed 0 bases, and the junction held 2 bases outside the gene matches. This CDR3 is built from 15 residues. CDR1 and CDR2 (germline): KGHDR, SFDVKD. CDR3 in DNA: TGTGCCACCAGTGATGGCAGGGGGCTGAACACTGAAGCTTTCTTT. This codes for CATSDGRGLNTEAFF.

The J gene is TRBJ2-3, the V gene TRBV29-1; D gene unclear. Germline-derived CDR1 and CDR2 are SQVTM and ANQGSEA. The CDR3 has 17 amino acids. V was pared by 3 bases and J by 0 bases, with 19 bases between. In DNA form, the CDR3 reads TGCAGCGTTGAGGGCGGTGGCTGGCCTCCTAGCACAGATACGCAGTATTTT. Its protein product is CSVEGGGWPPSTDTQYF.

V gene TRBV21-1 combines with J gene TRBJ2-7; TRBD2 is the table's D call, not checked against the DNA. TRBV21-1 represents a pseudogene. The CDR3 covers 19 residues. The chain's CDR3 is CASSKVSTSGTEPSYEQYF. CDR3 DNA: TGTGCCAGCAGCAAAGTGTCCACTAGCGGGACCGAGCCCTCCTACGAGCAGTACTTC.

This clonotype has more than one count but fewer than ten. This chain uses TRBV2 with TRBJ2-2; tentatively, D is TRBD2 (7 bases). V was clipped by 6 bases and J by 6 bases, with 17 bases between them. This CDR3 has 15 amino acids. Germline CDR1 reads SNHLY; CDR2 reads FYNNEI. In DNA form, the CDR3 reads TGTGCCAGCAGCGGGGGACGGGGGGCGGCCGGGGAGCTGTTTTTT. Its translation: CASSGGRGAAGELFF.

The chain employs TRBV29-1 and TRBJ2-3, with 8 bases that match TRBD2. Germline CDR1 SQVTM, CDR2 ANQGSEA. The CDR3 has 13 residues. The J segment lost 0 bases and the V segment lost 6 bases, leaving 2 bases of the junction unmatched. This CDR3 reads CSVSSGSTDTQYF. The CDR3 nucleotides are TGCAGCGTCTCTAGCGGGAGCACAGATACGCAGTATTTT.

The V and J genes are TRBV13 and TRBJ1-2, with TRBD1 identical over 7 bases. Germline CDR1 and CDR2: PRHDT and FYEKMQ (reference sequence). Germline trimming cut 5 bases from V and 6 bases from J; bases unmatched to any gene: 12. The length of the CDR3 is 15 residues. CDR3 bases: TGTGCCAGCAGCCCGTATTCTCAGGGGGGCCATGGCTACACCTTC. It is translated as CASSPYSQGGHGYTF.

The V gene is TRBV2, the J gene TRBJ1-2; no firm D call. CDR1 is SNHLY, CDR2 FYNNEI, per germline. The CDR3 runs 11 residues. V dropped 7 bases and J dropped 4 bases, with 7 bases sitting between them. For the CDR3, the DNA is TGTGCCAGCAACATGGCCTATGGCTACACCTTC. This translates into CASNMAYGYTF. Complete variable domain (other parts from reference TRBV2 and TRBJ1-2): EPEVTQTPSHQVTQMGQEVILRCVPISNHLYFYWYRQILGQKVEFLVSFYNNEISEKSEIFDDQFSVERPDGSNFTLKIRSTKLEDSAMYFCASNMAYGYTFGSGTRLTVV.

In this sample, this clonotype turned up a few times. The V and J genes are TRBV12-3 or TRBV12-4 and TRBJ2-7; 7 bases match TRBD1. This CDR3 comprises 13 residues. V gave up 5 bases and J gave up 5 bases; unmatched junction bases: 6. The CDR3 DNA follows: TGTGCCAGCAGTACCCGACAGGGCAACGAGCAGTACTTC. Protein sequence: CASSTRQGNEQYF.

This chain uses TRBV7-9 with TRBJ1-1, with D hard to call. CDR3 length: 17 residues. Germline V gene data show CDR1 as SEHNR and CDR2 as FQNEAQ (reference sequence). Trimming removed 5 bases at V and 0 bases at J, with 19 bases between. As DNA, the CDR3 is TGTGCCAGCAGCCGGGGTACCGAACGACTAATGAACACTGAAGCTTTCTTT. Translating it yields CASSRGTERLMNTEAFF.

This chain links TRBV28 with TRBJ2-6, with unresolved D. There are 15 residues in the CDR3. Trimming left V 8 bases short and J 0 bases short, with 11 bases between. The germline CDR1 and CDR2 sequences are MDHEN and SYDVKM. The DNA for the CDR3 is TGTGCCAGCCGCTCATTTAGCTCTGGGGCCAACGTCCTGACTTTC. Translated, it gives CASRSFSSGANVLTF.

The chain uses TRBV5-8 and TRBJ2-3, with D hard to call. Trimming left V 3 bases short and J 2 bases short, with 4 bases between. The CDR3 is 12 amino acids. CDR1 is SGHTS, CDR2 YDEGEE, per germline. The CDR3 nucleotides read TGTGCCAGCAGCTCAGTCACAGATACGCAGTATTTT. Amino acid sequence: CASSSVTDTQYF.

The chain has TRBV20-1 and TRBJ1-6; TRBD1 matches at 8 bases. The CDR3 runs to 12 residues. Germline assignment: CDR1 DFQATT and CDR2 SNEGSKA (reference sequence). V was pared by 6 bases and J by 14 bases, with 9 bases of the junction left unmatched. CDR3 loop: CSALRQGKSLHF. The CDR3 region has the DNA TGCAGTGCGCTACGACAGGGGAAGTCCCTCCACTTT.

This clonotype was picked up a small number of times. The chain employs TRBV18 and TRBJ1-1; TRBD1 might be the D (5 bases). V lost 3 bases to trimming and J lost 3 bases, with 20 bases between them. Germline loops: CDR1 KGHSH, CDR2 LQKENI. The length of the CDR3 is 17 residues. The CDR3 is CASSPLDGASHYTEAFF. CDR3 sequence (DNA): TGTGCCAGCTCACCGCTAGACGGGGCCTCCCATTACACTGAAGCTTTCTTT.

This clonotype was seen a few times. Here the CDR3 DNA reads TGTGCCAGCAGGGGAGGAGGCGCTGAAGCTTTCTTT. Translation: CASRGGGAEAFF. The chain links TRBV3-1 to TRBJ1-1; D unresolved. V shed 6 bases and J shed 6 bases, with 11 bases lying between them. Germline loops: CDR1 LGHDT, CDR2 YNNKEL (reference sequence). This CDR3 has 12 residues.